The source of this T cell receptor (beta chain) is a study of OX40 agonist ivuxolimab in advanced cancers. The V end was cut by 5 bases, the J end by 11 bases, with 12 bases between. Germline lookup yields CDR1 SEHNR and CDR2 FQNEAQ (reference sequence). The CDR3 length is 11 residues. Sequencing was performed with immunoSEQ multiplex PCR; in TCRdb, only in-frame clones are kept and a portion is missing. The sample holds 40,000 to 45,000 clones, 65% to 85% seen once. This clonotype originated in an adult with an advanced solid tumor such as melanoma, head and neck, liver or kidney cancer. The source was CD4+ or CD8+ T cells sorted from blood, collected in a trial of the OX40 agonist ivuxolimab. The rearrangement uses TRBV7-9 and TRBJ1-1; D possibly corresponds to TRBD1 (5 bases). The CDR3 DNA follows: TGTGCCAGCAGCAGGGATCAGGGCGCTTTCTTT. The encoded protein is CASSRDQGAFF.